This is a list of T cell receptor beta chains from one sample in a study of blood T cell repertoires in COVID-19. Assay used: immunoSEQ multiplex PCR; TCRdb lists only in-frame clones, some missing. The repertoire includes more than 70,000 clones, about 88% of them detected once, and around 9.8% sits in the top ten. The specimen was peripheral blood. The receptors originated from a human donor in a cohort sampled during active COVID-19. The CDR3 runs from the conserved cysteine through the conserved F or W. Each record gives: D gene, V gene, clone size, J gene, CDR3 protein, CDR3 DNA. A D gene is named only where the DNA matches it firmly. Clone sizes are given selectively: once, few, many, or a class where the clone is expanded.

D gene: .; V gene: TRBV6-5; clone size: .; J gene: TRBJ1-1; CDR3 protein: CASSFRGVGVYTEAFF; CDR3 DNA: TGTGCCAGCAGTTTCAGGGGAGTTGGGGTCTACACTGAAGCTTTCTTT
D gene: .; V gene: TRBV29-1; clone size: few; J gene: TRBJ1-2; CDR3 protein: CSAQGGNNYGYTF; CDR3 DNA: TGCAGCGCCCAAGGGGGTAATAACTATGGCTACACCTTC
D gene: TRBD1; V gene: TRBV4-2; clone size: .; J gene: TRBJ1-2; CDR3 protein: CASSDRQGASGYTF; CDR3 DNA: TGTGCCAGCAGCGATAGACAGGGGGCTTCTGGCTACACCTTC
D gene: TRBD1; V gene: TRBV7-2; clone size: .; J gene: TRBJ1-2; CDR3 protein: CASSLDRGYGYTF; CDR3 DNA: TGTGCCAGCAGCCTCGACAGGGGGTATGGCTACACCTTC
D gene: TRBD1; V gene: TRBV2; clone size: once; J gene: TRBJ1-5; CDR3 protein: CASEGRTGTQHF; CDR3 DNA: TGTGCCAGCGAGGGTAGGACAGGGACCCAGCATTTT
D gene: TRBD1; V gene: TRBV2; clone size: .; J gene: TRBJ2-7; CDR3 protein: CASDTGGTFYEQYF; CDR3 DNA: TGTGCCAGCGATACAGGGGGGACCTTCTACGAGCAGTACTTC
D gene: .; V gene: TRBV7-9; clone size: .; J gene: TRBJ2-7; CDR3 protein: CASTSPGSEQYF; CDR3 DNA: TGTGCCAGCACAAGTCCAGGGTCCGAGCAGTACTTC
D gene: .; V gene: TRBV10-1; clone size: .; J gene: TRBJ2-7; CDR3 protein: CASSDRGSYEQYF; CDR3 DNA: TGCGCCAGCAGTGACAGGGGATCCTACGAGCAGTACTTC
D gene: TRBD2; V gene: TRBV5-4; clone size: .; J gene: TRBJ2-1; CDR3 protein: CASSLAMGGRTYNEQFF; CDR3 DNA: TGTGCCAGCAGCTTAGCTATGGGAGGGAGGACCTACAATGAGCAGTTCTTC
D gene: TRBD1; V gene: TRBV9; clone size: .; J gene: TRBJ2-7; CDR3 protein: CASSVSGTGFNEQYF; CDR3 DNA: TGTGCCAGCAGCGTATCCGGGACAGGGTTCAACGAGCAGTACTTC